Following are 29 T cell receptor beta chains from one sample sequenced in a study of blood T cells in healthy people across ages. Next came a second PCR, run for roughly 6 to 11 cycles, which used a sample-barcoded 5' primer along with a J-beta primer mix. TCRdb analysed the 5' RACE reads with MiXCR anew, one entry per CDR3 protein. Among over a million distinct CDR3 sequences, roughly 60% were seen once, and the ten largest hold 6.5% to 8%. Source material: blood. The receptor source for this set is a young man in good health.

In its sample, this clonotype was seen a few times. The chain carries TRBV4-3 and TRBJ2-5, with 7 bases that match TRBD2. The J call may be mistaken, given a closer DNA end match to TRBJ2-7. This CDR3 region has 15 residues. Germline values: CDR1 LGHNA, CDR2 YSLEER. The chain's CDR3 is CASSRWEGPTYEQYF. DNA of the CDR3: TGCGCCAGCAGCCGTTGGGAGGGGCCTACCTACGAGCAGTACTTC.

This clonotype turned up a few times. CDR3 bases: TGCAGTGCAAGGACAGGGGGCGACATTCAGTACTTC. This codes for CSARTGGDIQYF. J is TRBJ2-7 and V is TRBV20-1; 11 bases are shared with TRBD1. The DNA end lines up better with TRBJ2-4; the J call may be wrong. The length of the CDR3 is 12 residues. Germline V CDR1 and CDR2: DFQATT, SNEGSKA (reference sequence).

There are a few counts of this clonotype. The chain uses TRBV20-1 and TRBJ1-2; D perhaps matches TRBD1 (6 bases). The CDR3 is 15 amino acids. Germline V gene lookup returns CDR1 DFQATT and CDR2 SNEGSKA (reference sequence). Trimming cost V 1 base and J 6 bases, with 18 bases left between them. CDR3 in amino acids: CSARALGGGRDGYTF. CDR3 nucleotide sequence: TGCAGTGCTAGAGCGTTGGGGGGCGGAAGGGATGGCTACACCTTC.

This clonotype has only a few counts. The rearrangement links TRBV19 to TRBJ1-1; 9 nucleotides line up with TRBD1. CDR3 length: 15 residues. The junction had 4 bases not matched to a gene; V was cut back by 4 bases and J by 1 base. Germline V gene lookup returns CDR1 LNHDA and CDR2 SQIVND (reference sequence). The CDR3 DNA sequence: TGTGCCAGTAGTAGTCCGGGACAGGGGAACACTGAAGCTTTCTTT. Protein sequence: CASSSPGQGNTEAFF. Using reference TRBV19 and TRBJ1-1 for the parts outside the CDR3, the full variable domain is DGGITQSPKYLFRKEGQNVTLSCEQNLNHDAMYWYRQDPGQGLRLIYYSQIVNDFQKGDIAEGYSVSREKKESFPLTVTSAQKNPTAFYLCASSSPGQGNTEAFFGQGTRLTVV.

The chain joins TRBV29-1 to TRBJ2-7; 7 bases map to TRBD1. V shed 5 bases and J 0 bases; nucleotides not matched to a gene: 7. Germline V lookup: CDR1 SQVTM, CDR2 ANQGSEA. This CDR3 contains 14 residues. In nucleotides, the CDR3 is TGCAGCGTTCACCTCGACAGGGCCTCCTACGAGCAGTACTTC. This encodes CSVHLDRASYEQYF.

The chain links TRBV20-1 to TRBJ2-7; TRBD1 aligns across 8 bases. The CDR3 length is 14 residues. V lost 0 bases to trimming and J lost 4 bases; unmatched junction nucleotides: 5. Germline assignment: CDR1 DFQATT and CDR2 SNEGSKA (reference sequence). The CDR3 coding sequence is TGCAGTGCTAGAGATTCGACAGGGGTATACGAGCAGTACTTC. Amino acid sequence: CSARDSTGVYEQYF.

This clonotype was found a few times. The DNA for the CDR3 is TGCGCCAGCAGCCAAGAACCCAGCCCGGGCTACGAGCAGTACTTC. Residues: CASSQEPSPGYEQYF. The rearrangement joins TRBV4-1 to TRBJ2-7; D is unresolved. Trimming took off 0 bases at V and 3 bases at J, with 12 bases between the two ends. CDR3 size: 15 residues. Germline loops: CDR1 MGHRA, CDR2 YSYEKL.

This clonotype was observed once. The V call is TRBV20-1, the J call TRBJ2-6, with 9 bases identical to TRBD2. This CDR3 has 16 amino acids. V was clipped by 6 bases and J by 0 bases; unmatched bases: 6. Germline V lookup: CDR1 DFQATT, CDR2 SNEGSKA (reference sequence). Here the CDR3 reads CSARAGGLSGANVLTF. The CDR3 nucleotides read TGCAGTGCCCGAGCGGGGGGCCTCTCTGGGGCCAACGTCCTGACTTTC.

This clonotype came up a few times. The J gene is TRBJ1-2, the V gene TRBV4-1, with unresolved D. The CDR3 covers 11 residues. Looked up from germline, CDR1 is MGHRA and CDR2 is YSYEKL. V was trimmed by 8 bases and J by 3 bases, leaving 7 bases between them. In nucleotides, the CDR3 is TGCGCCAGCCTCGGGGACTATGGCTACACCTTC. Encoded protein: CASLGDYGYTF.

There are a few counts of this clonotype. One end of the junction does not line up with germline, which may come from a read error. The chain has TRBV7-2 and TRBJ2-7; no clear D gene. The germline V gene has CDR1 SGHTA and CDR2 FQGNSA. This CDR3 spans 14 amino acids. The CDR3 region has the DNA TGTGCCAGCAGCTTTGGGTTAAGCTCCTACAAGCAGTACTTC. Protein sequence: CASSFGLSSYKQYF.

This clonotype was seen more than once but under ten times. V usage is TRBV10-3 and J usage is TRBJ1-1, with a tentative D call TRBD1 (5 bases). Germline V gene data show CDR1 as ENHRY and CDR2 as SYGVKD. The CDR3 extends over 15 amino acids. The V gene lost 4 bases and the J gene lost 3 bases, with 15 bases spanning the gap. This CDR3 reads CAISGQGGADTEAFF. CDR3 DNA: TGTGCCATCAGTGGTCAGGGTGGCGCGGACACTGAAGCTTTCTTT.

The CDR3 is CSGCSTDTQYF. The CDR3 DNA is TGCAGCGGCTGTAGCACAGATACGCAGTATTTT. The chain combines TRBV29-1 with TRBJ2-3; D remains unclear. Trimming stripped 7 bases from V and 0 bases from J, with 5 bases between. The CDR3 spans 11 residues. Germline CDR1 is SQVTM and CDR2 is ANQGSEA.

The chain combines TRBV6-5 with TRBJ2-7, with 8 bases fitting TRBD2. Trimming removed 0 bases from V and 3 bases from J; junction bases left unmatched: 7. Germline CDR1 and CDR2: MNHEY and SVGAGI. CDR3 length: 16 residues. The DNA for the CDR3 is TGTGCCAGCAGTTACTCGGGGGCTAGCGGGCACTACGAGCAGTACTTC. Amino acids: CASSYSGASGHYEQYF.

The J gene is TRBJ2-1, the V gene TRBV7-9; D is undetermined. The J call could be wrong; TRBJ2-7 is a better fit for the DNA end. Germline V CDR1 and CDR2: SEHNR, FQNEAQ (reference sequence). The CDR3 extends over 17 amino acids. CDR3 nucleotide sequence: TGTGCCAGCAGCTCCCACCTGACATCGCGCTCCTACAATGAGCAGTACTTC. Protein product: CASSSHLTSRSYNEQYF.

J is TRBJ2-7 and V is TRBV6-2 or TRBV6-3, with 10 bases lining up with TRBD1. With 0 bases clipped from V and 3 bases from J, the junction kept 2 bases outside the gene matches. CDR1 is MNHEY, CDR2 SVGEGT, per germline. This CDR3 is 15 amino acids long. As DNA, the CDR3 is TGTGCCAGCAGTTACTCTTGGGACAGGGGCTACGAGCAGTACTTC. It yields the protein CASSYSWDRGYEQYF.

This clonotype was counted only a few times. The rearrangement links TRBV27 to TRBJ2-1, with TRBD2 identical over 7 bases. This CDR3 contains 14 residues. The J segment lost 7 bases and the V segment lost 5 bases, leaving 8 bases of the junction unmatched. Germline V gives CDR1 MNHEY, CDR2 SMNVEV (reference sequence). The CDR3 DNA reads as TGTGCCAGCAGTGTGGGGGGGACCGGAAATGAGCAGTTCTTC. Protein product: CASSVGGTGNEQFF.

This clonotype occurred many times. The J gene is TRBJ2-7, the V gene TRBV11-2; 12 bases map to TRBD1. V lost 5 bases, J lost 5 bases, and 7 bases stayed unmatched. Germline values: CDR1 SGHAT, CDR2 FQNNGV. The CDR3 extends over 15 amino acids. CDR3 in DNA: TGTGCCAGCAGCCTAAGTGGGACAGGGGGCGACGAGCAGTACTTC. The encoded protein is CASSLSGTGGDEQYF.

The CDR3 loop is CASSLGGDHYQPQHF. CDR3 DNA: TGTGCCAGCAGCTTAGGGGGGGACCATTATCAGCCCCAGCATTTT. The chain employs TRBV7-9 and TRBJ1-5; tentative D call: TRBD1 (5 bases). The CDR3 runs 15 residues. Germline CDR1 and CDR2: SEHNR and FQNEAQ (reference sequence). V lost 1 base to trimming and J lost 5 bases, with 12 bases between them.

The V and J genes are TRBV12-3 or TRBV12-4 and TRBJ2-3; D gene unclear. Trimming shortened V by 4 bases and J by 7 bases, and 6 bases separated the two germline ends. The CDR3 has 11 residues. The CDR3 sequence is CASSSVHTQYF. The CDR3 DNA follows: TGTGCCAGCAGTTCGGTCCATACGCAGTATTTT.

The chain uses TRBV14 and TRBJ2-5; perhaps TRBD2 as D (6 bases). Deletions cut 4 bases from V and 2 bases from J, with 14 bases between. The V gene's germline CDR1 is SGHDN and CDR2 FVKESK. The CDR3 extends over 15 amino acids. The CDR3 region is CASSPWLGGQETQYF. Written as DNA, the CDR3 is TGTGCCAGCAGCCCGTGGCTGGGGGGTCAAGAGACCCAGTACTTC.

For this clonotype: A junction end diverges from the germline sequence, so it may reflect a read error. This rearrangement joins TRBV11-2 to TRBJ2-7; 9 bases match TRBD1. The CDR3 extends over 13 amino acids. CDR1 SGHAT and CDR2 FQNNGV come from the germline V gene. Here the CDR3 DNA reads TGTACCAGCAGCATTACAGGGGGCGATGAGCAGTACTTC. This sequence encodes CTSSITGGDEQYF.

The chain links TRBV4-3 to TRBJ2-5; TRBD2 might be the D (6 bases). Germline-derived CDR1 and CDR2 are LGHNA and YSLEER. This CDR3 has 16 amino acids. V lost 0 bases and J 2 bases, leaving 13 bases between the germline ends. The CDR3 DNA follows: TGCGCCAGCAGCCAAGAGGAGGGGCAATGGCAAGAGACCCAGTACTTC. It is translated as CASSQEEGQWQETQYF.

This chain connects TRBV12-3 or TRBV12-4 to TRBJ2-2; 8 bases fit TRBD1. J lost 1 base, V lost 6 bases, and 4 bases had no gene match. CDR3 length equals 15 residues. The CDR3 loop is CASSYRGENTGELFF. The CDR3 DNA follows: TGTGCCAGCAGCTACAGGGGGGAGAACACCGGGGAGCTGTTTTTT.

Only a few counts were recorded for this clonotype. The chain combines TRBV20-1 with TRBJ2-3, with D possibly being TRBD2 (6 bases). The CDR3 spans 14 residues. V was cut by 0 bases and J by 4 bases, with 11 bases left in between. Germline V gene lookup returns CDR1 DFQATT and CDR2 SNEGSKA (reference sequence). This CDR3 reads CSARDGRGADTQYF. The DNA for the CDR3 is TGCAGTGCTAGAGACGGGAGAGGGGCAGATACGCAGTATTTT.

This CDR3 reads CASSEGPDKKRQETQYF. The CDR3 DNA is TGTGCCAGCAGTGAGGGCCCGGACAAGAAGAGACAAGAGACCCAGTACTTC. The gene calls are TRBV2 and TRBJ2-5; D might be TRBD1 (5 bases). CDR3 length: 17 residues. Germline CDR1 and CDR2: SNHLY and FYNNEI. The V end was cut by 3 bases, the J end by 2 bases, with 19 bases between.

Only a few counts were recorded for this clonotype. The rearrangement joins TRBV29-1 to TRBJ1-2; maybe TRBD1 (5 bases). V lost 4 bases and J 2 bases, leaving 11 bases between the germline ends. The CDR3 has 13 residues. Germline V CDR1 and CDR2: SQVTM, ANQGSEA. The CDR3: CSVGTRANYGYTF. The CDR3 DNA sequence: TGCAGCGTTGGGACCAGGGCAAACTATGGCTACACCTTC.

This clonotype was detected a few times. CDR3: CSARDRAGPRYGYTF. The CDR3 DNA reads TGCAGTGCTAGAGATCGGGCAGGCCCTAGATATGGCTACACCTTC. The rearrangement links TRBV20-1 to TRBJ1-2; D not resolved. This CDR3 is 15 amino acids long. Germline V gene sequence: CDR1 DFQATT, CDR2 SNEGSKA (reference sequence). Trimming took 0 bases from V and 5 from J, leaving 16 bases between them.

V is TRBV20-1 and J is TRBJ2-7, with a possible D match to TRBD2 (5 bases). Germline CDR1 DFQATT, CDR2 SNEGSKA (reference sequence). The CDR3 consists of 15 residues. V was pared by 3 bases and J by 6 bases, with 21 bases between. CDR3: CSARWPLDRGPEQYF. The CDR3 nucleotides read TGCAGTGCTAGGTGGCCCCTGGATAGAGGGCCCGAGCAGTACTTC.

The V gene is TRBV6-1, the J gene TRBJ2-7; TRBD1 matches 8 bases. Germline CDR1 MNHNS, CDR2 SASEGT. Trimming took 6 bases from V and 0 from J; bases not matched to a gene: 10. The CDR3 has 16 amino acids. The CDR3 DNA follows: TGTGCCAGCAGAGAACCAACAGGGGGTAGCTCCTACGAGCAGTACTTC. Encoded protein: CASREPTGGSSYEQYF.